The clone carrying this T cell receptor beta chain has just one count. Within the sample, other DNA sequences also encode this same CDR3. These data belong to a study of blood T cell repertoires in COVID-19. On the study more broadly: Samples of COVID-19 (acute and convalescent) were obtained from the United States, Italy and Spain.

Cohort placement rested on clinical history that participants reported themselves. All recovered Cohort 3 donors got two negative PCRs, got clearance, or saw symptom resolution. Study processing details: Estimation of nucleated cell counts relied on the amplification of reference gene primers. Data came from immunoSEQ multiplex PCR; TCRdb stores just in-frame clones and leaves some out. V and J calls and clone size are copied from that table; D and trimming were computed from the DNA. Of some 350,000 clones in the sample, over 70% were seen once. The sequenced material came from PBMCs or T cells enriched from blood (not recorded which). The clonotype originates from a man between 25 and 39 years old who had recovered from COVID-19.

The CDR3 spells CASSFGGSQPQHF. In nucleotides, the CDR3 is TGTGCCAGCAGTTTCGGGGGATCTCAGCCCCAGCATTTT. The rearrangement joins TRBV12-3 or TRBV12-4 to TRBJ1-5; D perhaps matches TRBD1 (5 bases). CDR3 length equals 13 residues. V lost 3 bases, J lost 6 bases, and 9 bases lay in between.